The TCR beta chain described here comes from a study of T cell responses to AZD1222 COVID-19 vaccine. The germline CDR1 and CDR2 sequences are SGHTA and FQGNSA. V lost 1 base to trimming and J lost 5 bases, with 8 bases between them. The CDR3 loop spans 13 amino acids. Study results and caveats: Researchers report vaccine-associated CD4 TCRs spanning spike, with dominance at 160-218 and 743-854.

Method: immunoSEQ multiplex PCR; TCRdb's copy keeps in-frame clones and lacks some. Of approximately 150,000 clones in the sample, approximately 93% were seen once. Remarks on this clone: The antigen is not known.

The clonotype was recovered from an adult in good health. The sequenced sample was peripheral blood, obtained on day 0 of AZD1222 vaccination. The chain links TRBV7-2 to TRBJ1-2, with D hard to call. The CDR3 coding sequence is TGTGCCAGCAGCTTAGGGATGGGTTATGGCTACACCTTC. Its translation is CASSLGMGYGYTF.